This entry features one TCR beta chain sequence. This specimen comes from a study of blood T cell repertoires in COVID-19. With V trimmed by 4 bases and J by 5 bases, 7 bases remained unmatched. Germline V gene data show CDR1 as SGHNT and CDR2 as YYREEE (reference sequence). The CDR3 spans 15 residues. As originally analysed: From reference gene primer amplification, estimates of nucleated cell counts were derived. Only in-frame clones appear in the TCRdb table, and some are missing; sequencing was by immunoSEQ multiplex PCR. V and J calls and clone size come straight from that table; D and trimming were deduced from the DNA. The table shows just over 250,000 clones, with around 80% occurring only once.

The material sequenced was PBMCs or T cells enriched from blood (not recorded which). The source is a man aged 30 to 39 with acute COVID-19. This sequence joins TRBV5-4 and TRBJ2-2; 8 nucleotides line up with TRBD2. This CDR3 is CASSTRGARTGELFF. CDR3 bases: TGTGCCAGCAGCACGCGGGGGGCGCGAACCGGGGAGCTGTTTTTT.